This T cell receptor (beta chain) was sequenced for a study of T cell changes during pregnancy in multiple sclerosis. TCRdb keeps only in-frame clones here, not all; method: immunoSEQ multiplex PCR. In the table there are some 31,000 clones, 70% to 90% of which are singletons. There are 11 residues in the CDR3. J gave up 7 bases and V 3 bases, and 0 bases lay outside the gene matches. The germline gives CDR1 SEHNR, CDR2 FQNEAQ (reference sequence). This TCR derives from a female donor with multiple sclerosis, enrolled in a pregnancy study. The specimen was CD8+ T cells from peripheral blood mononuclear cells, collected in the second trimester of pregnancy. The genes are TRBV7-9 and TRBJ2-7, with 7 bases identical to TRBD2. CDR3 in DNA: TGTGCCAGCAGCTTCGGGGGGGAGCAGTACTTC. It yields the protein CASSFGGEQYF.